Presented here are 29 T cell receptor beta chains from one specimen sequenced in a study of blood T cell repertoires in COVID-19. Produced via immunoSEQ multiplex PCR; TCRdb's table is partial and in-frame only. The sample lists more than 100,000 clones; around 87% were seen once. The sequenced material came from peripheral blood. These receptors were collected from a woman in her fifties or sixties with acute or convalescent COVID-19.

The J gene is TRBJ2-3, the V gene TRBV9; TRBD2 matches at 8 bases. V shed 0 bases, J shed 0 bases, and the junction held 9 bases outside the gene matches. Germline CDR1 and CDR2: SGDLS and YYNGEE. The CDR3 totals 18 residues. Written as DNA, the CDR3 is TGTGCCAGCAGCGTAGGGGTAGCGGGACCCTCTAGCACAGATACGCAGTATTTT. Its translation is CASSVGVAGPSSTDTQYF.

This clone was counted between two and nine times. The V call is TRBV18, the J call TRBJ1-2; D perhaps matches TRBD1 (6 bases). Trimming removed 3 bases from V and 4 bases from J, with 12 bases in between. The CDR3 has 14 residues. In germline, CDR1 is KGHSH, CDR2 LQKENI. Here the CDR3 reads CASSPRGSGYGYTF. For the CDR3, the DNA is TGTGCCAGCTCACCCAGGGGTTCGGGCTATGGCTACACCTTC.

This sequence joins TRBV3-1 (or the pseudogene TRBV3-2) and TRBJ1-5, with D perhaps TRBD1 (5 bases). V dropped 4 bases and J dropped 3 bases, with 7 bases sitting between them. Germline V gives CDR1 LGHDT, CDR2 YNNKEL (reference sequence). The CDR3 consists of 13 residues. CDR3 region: CASSRGLNQPQHF. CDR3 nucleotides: TGTGCCAGCAGCCGGGGCCTCAATCAGCCCCAGCATTTT.

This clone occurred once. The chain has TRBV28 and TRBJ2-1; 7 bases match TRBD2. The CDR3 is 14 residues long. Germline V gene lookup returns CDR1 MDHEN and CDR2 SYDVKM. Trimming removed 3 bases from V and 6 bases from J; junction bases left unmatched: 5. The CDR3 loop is CASSFRDYLNEQFF. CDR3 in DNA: TGTGCCAGCAGTTTCCGGGACTACCTCAATGAGCAGTTCTTC.

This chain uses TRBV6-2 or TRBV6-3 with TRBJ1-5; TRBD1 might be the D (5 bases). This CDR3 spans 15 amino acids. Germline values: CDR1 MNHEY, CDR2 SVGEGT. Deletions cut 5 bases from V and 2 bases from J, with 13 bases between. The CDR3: CASSVGHAGNQPQHF. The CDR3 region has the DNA TGTGCCAGCAGTGTTGGACACGCGGGCAATCAGCCCCAGCATTTT.

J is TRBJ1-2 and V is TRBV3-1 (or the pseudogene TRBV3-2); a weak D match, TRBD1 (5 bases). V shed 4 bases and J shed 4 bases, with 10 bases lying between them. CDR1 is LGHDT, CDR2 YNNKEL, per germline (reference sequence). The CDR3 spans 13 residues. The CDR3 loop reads CASSRQNGYGYTF. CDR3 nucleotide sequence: TGTGCCAGCAGCCGACAGAACGGCTATGGCTACACCTTC.

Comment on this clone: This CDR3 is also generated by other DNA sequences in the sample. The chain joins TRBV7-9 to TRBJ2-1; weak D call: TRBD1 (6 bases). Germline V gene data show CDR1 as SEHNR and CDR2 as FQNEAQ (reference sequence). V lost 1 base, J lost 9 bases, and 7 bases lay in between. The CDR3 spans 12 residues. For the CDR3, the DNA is TGTGCCAGCAGCTTAGGCAGGGGTGAGCAGTTCTTC. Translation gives CASSLGRGEQFF.

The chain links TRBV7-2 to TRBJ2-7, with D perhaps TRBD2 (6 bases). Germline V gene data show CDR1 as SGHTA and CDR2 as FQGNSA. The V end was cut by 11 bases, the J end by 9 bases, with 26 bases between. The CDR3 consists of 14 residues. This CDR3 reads CASRVGSGVTTQYF. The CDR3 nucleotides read TGTGCCTCTCGGGTGGGTAGCGGAGTTACCACGCAGTACTTC.

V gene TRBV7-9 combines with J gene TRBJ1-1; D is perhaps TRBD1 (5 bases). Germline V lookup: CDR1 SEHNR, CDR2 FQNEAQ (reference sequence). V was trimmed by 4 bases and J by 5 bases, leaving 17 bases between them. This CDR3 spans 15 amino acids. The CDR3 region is CASSSIPIQDTEAFF. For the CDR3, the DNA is TGTGCCAGCAGCTCCATCCCCATACAGGATACTGAAGCTTTCTTT. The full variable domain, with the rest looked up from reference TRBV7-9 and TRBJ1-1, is DTGVSQNPRHKITKRGQNVTFRCDPISEHNRLYWYRQTLGQGPEFLTYFQNEAQLEKSRLLSDRFSAERPKGSFSTLEIQRTEQGDSAMYLCASSSIPIQDTEAFFGQGTRLTVV.

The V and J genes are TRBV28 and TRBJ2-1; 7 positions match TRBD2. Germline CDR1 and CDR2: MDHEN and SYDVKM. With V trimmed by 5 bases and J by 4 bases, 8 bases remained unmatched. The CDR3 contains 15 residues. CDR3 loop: CASSRALAAYNEQFF. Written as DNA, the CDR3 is TGTGCCAGCAGTCGCGCCCTAGCGGCGTACAATGAGCAGTTCTTC.

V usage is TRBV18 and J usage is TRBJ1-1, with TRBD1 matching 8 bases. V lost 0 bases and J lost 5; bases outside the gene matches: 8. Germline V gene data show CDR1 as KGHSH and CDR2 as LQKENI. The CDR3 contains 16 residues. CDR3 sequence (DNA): TGTGCCAGCTCACCACCTACAGGACAGGGAAGAACTGAAGCTTTCTTT. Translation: CASSPPTGQGRTEAFF.

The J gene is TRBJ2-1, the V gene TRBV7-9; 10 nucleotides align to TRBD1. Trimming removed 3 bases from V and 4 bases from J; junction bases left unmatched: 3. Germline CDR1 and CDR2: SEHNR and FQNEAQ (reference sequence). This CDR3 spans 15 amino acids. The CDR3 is CASSFGDRGYNEQFF. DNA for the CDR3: TGTGCCAGCAGCTTCGGGGACAGGGGTTACAATGAGCAGTTCTTC.

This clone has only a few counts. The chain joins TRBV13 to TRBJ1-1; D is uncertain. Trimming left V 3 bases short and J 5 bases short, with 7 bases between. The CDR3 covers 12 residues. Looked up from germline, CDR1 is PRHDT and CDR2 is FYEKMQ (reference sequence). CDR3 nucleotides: TGTGCCAGCAGCTTCGAGTTAACTGAAGCTTTCTTT. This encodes CASSFELTEAFF.

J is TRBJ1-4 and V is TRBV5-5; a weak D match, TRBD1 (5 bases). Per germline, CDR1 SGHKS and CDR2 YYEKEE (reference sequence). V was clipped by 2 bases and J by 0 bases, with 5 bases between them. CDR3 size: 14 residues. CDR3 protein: CASSLQATNEKLFF. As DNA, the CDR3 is TGTGCCAGCAGCTTACAGGCAACTAATGAAAAACTGTTTTTT.

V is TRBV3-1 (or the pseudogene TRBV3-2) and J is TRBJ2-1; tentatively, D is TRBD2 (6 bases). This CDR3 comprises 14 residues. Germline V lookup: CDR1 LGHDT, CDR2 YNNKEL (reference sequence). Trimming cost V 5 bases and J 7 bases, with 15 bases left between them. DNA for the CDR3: TGTGCCAGCAGCACCTCGGGAGAAGTTAATGAGCAGTTCTTC. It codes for CASSTSGEVNEQFF.

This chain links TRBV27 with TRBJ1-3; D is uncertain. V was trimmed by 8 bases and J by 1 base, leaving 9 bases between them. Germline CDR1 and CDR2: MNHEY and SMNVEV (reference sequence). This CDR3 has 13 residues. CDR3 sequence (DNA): TGTGCCAGCCGGGAGTTATCTGGAAACACCATATATTTT. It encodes CASRELSGNTIYF.

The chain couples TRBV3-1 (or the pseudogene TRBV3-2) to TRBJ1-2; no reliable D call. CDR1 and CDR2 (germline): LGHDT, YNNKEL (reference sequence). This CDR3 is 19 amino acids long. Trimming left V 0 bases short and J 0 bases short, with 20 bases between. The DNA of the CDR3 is TGTGCCAGCAGCCAAGATTTTCGCAGGCAGGTCTTGACTAACTATGGCTACACCTTC. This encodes CASSQDFRRQVLTNYGYTF.

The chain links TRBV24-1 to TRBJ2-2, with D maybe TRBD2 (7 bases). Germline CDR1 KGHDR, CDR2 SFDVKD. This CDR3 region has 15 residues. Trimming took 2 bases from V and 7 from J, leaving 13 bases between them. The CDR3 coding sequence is TGTGCCACCAGTGATTCGGGGGGCCTGGGCGGGGAGCTGTTTTTT. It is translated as CATSDSGGLGGELFF.

This CDR3 reads CASSLMAGMGLNEQFF. DNA of the CDR3: TGTGCCAGCAGCTTAATGGCAGGGATGGGCCTCAATGAGCAGTTCTTC. The rearrangement links TRBV13 to TRBJ2-1, with D perhaps TRBD1 (5 bases). The CDR3 length is 16 residues. Trimming took 2 bases from V and 6 from J, leaving 17 bases between them. Germline V gene lookup returns CDR1 PRHDT and CDR2 FYEKMQ (reference sequence). The variable domain in full, completed from reference TRBV13 and TRBJ2-1, reads AAGVIQSPRHLIKEKRETATLKCYPIPRHDTVYWYQQGPGQDPQFLISFYEKMQSDKGSIPDRFSAQQFSDYHSELNMSSLELGDSALYFCASSLMAGMGLNEQFFGPGTRLTVL.

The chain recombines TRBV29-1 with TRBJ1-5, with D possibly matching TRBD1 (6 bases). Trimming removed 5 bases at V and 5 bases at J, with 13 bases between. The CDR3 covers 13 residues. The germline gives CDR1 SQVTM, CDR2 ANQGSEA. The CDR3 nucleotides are TGCAGCGTTTTGGACAGTAACCATCAGCCCCAGCATTTT. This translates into CSVLDSNHQPQHF.

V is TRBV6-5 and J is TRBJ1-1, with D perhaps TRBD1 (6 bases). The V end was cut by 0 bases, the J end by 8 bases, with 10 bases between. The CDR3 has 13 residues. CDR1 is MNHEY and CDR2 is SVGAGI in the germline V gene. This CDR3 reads CASSYSGGLEAFF. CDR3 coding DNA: TGTGCCAGCAGTTACTCGGGGGGGCTGGAAGCTTTCTTT.

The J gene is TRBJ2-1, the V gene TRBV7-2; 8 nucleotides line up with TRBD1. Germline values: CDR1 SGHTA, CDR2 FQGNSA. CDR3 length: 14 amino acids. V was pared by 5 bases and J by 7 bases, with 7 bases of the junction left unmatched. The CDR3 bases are TGTGCCAGCAGCACGCCGACAGGGGCGAATGAGCAGTTCTTC. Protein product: CASSTPTGANEQFF.

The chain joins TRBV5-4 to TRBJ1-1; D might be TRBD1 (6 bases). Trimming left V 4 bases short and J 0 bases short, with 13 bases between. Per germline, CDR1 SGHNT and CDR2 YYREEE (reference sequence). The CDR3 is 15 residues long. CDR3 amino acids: CASSASRGMNTEAFF. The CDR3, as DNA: TGTGCCAGCAGCGCTTCCAGGGGAATGAACACTGAAGCTTTCTTT.

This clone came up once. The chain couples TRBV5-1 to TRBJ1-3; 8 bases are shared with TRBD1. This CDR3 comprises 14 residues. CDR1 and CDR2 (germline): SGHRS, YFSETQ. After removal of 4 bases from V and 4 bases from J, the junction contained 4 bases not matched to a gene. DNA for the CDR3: TGCGCCAGCAGCCTCGGACAGGGCGGAAACACCATATATTTT. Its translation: CASSLGQGGNTIYF.

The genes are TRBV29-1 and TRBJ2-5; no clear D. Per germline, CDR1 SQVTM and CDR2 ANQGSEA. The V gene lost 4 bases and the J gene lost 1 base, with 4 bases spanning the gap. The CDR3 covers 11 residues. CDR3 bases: TGCAGCGTTGGGCTCCAAGAGACCCAGTACTTC. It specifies CSVGLQETQYF. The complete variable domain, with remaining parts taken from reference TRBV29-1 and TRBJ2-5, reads SAVISQKPSRDICQRGTSLTIQCQVDSQVTMMFWYRQQPGQSLTLIATANQGSEATYESGFVIDKFPISRPNLTFSTLTVSNMSPEDSSIYLCSVGLQETQYFGPGTRLLVL.

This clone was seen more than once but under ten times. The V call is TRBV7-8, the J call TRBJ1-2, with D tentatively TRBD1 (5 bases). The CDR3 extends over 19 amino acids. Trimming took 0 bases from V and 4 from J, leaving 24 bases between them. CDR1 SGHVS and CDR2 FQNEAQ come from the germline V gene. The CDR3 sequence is CASSLAPGREASSFYGYTF. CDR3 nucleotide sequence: TGTGCCAGCAGCTTAGCGCCAGGCAGGGAGGCTTCGTCCTTCTATGGCTACACCTTC.

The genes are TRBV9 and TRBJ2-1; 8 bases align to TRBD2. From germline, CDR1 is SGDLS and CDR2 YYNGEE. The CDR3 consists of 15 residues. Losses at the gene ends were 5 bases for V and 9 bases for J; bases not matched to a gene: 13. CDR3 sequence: CASSPAGEGLGEQFF. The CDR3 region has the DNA TGTGCCAGCAGTCCAGCGGGAGAGGGGTTGGGTGAGCAGTTCTTC.

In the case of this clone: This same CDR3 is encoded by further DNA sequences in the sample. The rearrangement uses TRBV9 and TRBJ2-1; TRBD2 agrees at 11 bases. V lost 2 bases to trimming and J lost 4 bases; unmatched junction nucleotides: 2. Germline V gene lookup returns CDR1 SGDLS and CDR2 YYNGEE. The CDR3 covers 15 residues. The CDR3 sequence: CASSVSSGGYNEQFF. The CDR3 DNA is TGTGCCAGCAGCGTGTCTAGCGGGGGGTACAATGAGCAGTTCTTC.

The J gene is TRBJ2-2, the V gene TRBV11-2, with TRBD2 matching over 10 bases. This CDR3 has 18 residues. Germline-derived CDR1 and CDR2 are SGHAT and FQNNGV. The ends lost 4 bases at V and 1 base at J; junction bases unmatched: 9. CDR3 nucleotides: TGTGCCAGCAGCTCTCACCTTCGGACTAGCGGGAACACCGGGGAGCTGTTTTTT. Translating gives CASSSHLRTSGNTGELFF. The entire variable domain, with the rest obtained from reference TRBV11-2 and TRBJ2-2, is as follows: EAGVAQSPRYKIIEKRQSVAFWCNPISGHATLYWYQQILGQGPKLLIQFQNNGVVDDSQLPKDRFSAERLKGVDSTLKIQPAKLEDSAVYLCASSSHLRTSGNTGELFFGEGSRLTVL.